What follows are 13 T cell receptor beta chains derived from one specimen sequenced in a study of blood T cell repertoires in COVID-19. Produced via immunoSEQ multiplex PCR; TCRdb's table is partial and in-frame only. Of roughly 140,000 clones listed, more than 65% are singletons. Specimen: peripheral blood. The receptors stem from a man aged 60-69 years with acute or convalescent COVID-19.

The chain carries TRBV7-3 and TRBJ1-5, with D possibly TRBD1 on 5 matching bases. This CDR3 is built from 15 residues. Germline V lookup: CDR1 SGHTA, CDR2 FQGTGA. Trimming took 1 base from V and 5 from J, leaving 12 bases between them. For the CDR3, the DNA is TGTGCCAGCAGCTTAAGGGCAGGGAAGGATCAGCCCCAGCATTTT. Residues: CASSLRAGKDQPQHF.

V usage is TRBV27 and J usage is TRBJ1-3; D might be TRBD1 (6 bases). Germline V gene data show CDR1 as MNHEY and CDR2 as SMNVEV (reference sequence). The CDR3 has 14 amino acids. The germline V and J ends were trimmed by 5 bases and 2 bases, with 10 bases remaining between them. CDR3 nucleotide sequence: TGTGCCAGCAGTGGGGCAGGGGCTGGAAACACCATATATTTT. Residues: CASSGAGAGNTIYF.

CDR3 sequence reads: CASSPTVFNEQYF. In nucleotides, the CDR3 is TGTGCCAGCAGCCCTACGGTCTTTAACGAGCAGTACTTC. The chain recombines TRBV7-6 with TRBJ2-7; D remains ambiguous. The CDR3 spans 13 residues. Looked up from germline, CDR1 is SGHVS and CDR2 is FNYEAQ. V lost 5 bases and J lost 5, with 13 bases in between.

This sequence joins TRBV28 and TRBJ2-3, with 8 bases lining up with TRBD1. V trimming: 5 bases; J trimming: 4 bases; junction bases outside the gene matches: 11. Germline CDR1 MDHEN, CDR2 SYDVKM. This CDR3 is 16 amino acids long. This CDR3 reads CASSIPRTGTPDTQYF. CDR3 sequence (DNA): TGTGCCAGCAGTATTCCGAGGACAGGGACCCCAGATACGCAGTATTTT.

The chain is built from TRBV9 and TRBJ2-5, with D possibly matching TRBD2 (6 bases). The germline V gene has CDR1 SGDLS and CDR2 YYNGEE. V lost 0 bases to trimming and J lost 4 bases, with 13 bases between them. This CDR3 contains 15 residues. CDR3 DNA: TGTGCCAGCAGCGTAGTGGGGGGAGTAGGAGAGACCCAGTACTTC. It codes for CASSVVGGVGETQYF. The variable domain in full, completed from reference TRBV9 and TRBJ2-5, reads DSGVTQTPKHLITATGQRVTLRCSPRSGDLSVYWYQQSLDQGLQFLIQYYNGEERAKGNILERFSAQQFPDLHSELNLSSLELGDSALYFCASSVVGGVGETQYFGPGTRLLVL.

The chain has TRBV7-8 and TRBJ2-5; D is uncertain. The CDR3 is 13 residues long. Germline loops: CDR1 SGHVS, CDR2 FQNEAQ. V was pared by 1 base and J by 1 base, with 4 bases between. The CDR3 spells CASSLGVQETQYF. CDR3 DNA: TGTGCCAGCAGCTTAGGAGTCCAAGAGACCCAGTACTTC.

DNA of the CDR3: TGTGCCAGCAGTTCACAGGTGGGCCAAGAGACCCAGTACTTC. It translates to CASSSQVGQETQYF. This chain uses TRBV27 with TRBJ2-5; TRBD1 is a possible D gene (5 bases). Germline V gene lookup returns CDR1 MNHEY and CDR2 SMNVEV (reference sequence). V gave up 4 bases and J gave up 1 base, with 10 bases separating them. This CDR3 is 14 amino acids long.

This chain joins TRBV5-1 and TRBJ2-1; TRBD2 aligns across 13 bases. Per the germline V gene, CDR1 is SGHRS and CDR2 is YFSETQ. With V trimmed by 4 bases and J by 10 bases, 8 bases remained unmatched. This CDR3 has 15 amino acids. CDR3: CASSPRLAGGREQFF. CDR3 coding DNA: TGCGCCAGCAGCCCCCGACTAGCGGGAGGTCGCGAGCAGTTCTTC.

The chain recombines TRBV7-9 with TRBJ2-1; the match to TRBD2 covers 8 bases. The CDR3 covers 16 residues. Germline V gene sequence: CDR1 SEHNR, CDR2 FQNEAQ (reference sequence). V lost 8 bases and J lost 1; bases outside the gene matches: 10. As DNA, the CDR3 is TGTGCCAGCTCCCCTTCCGGGAGGGCGTCCTACAATGAGCAGTTCTTC. This gives the protein CASSPSGRASYNEQFF.

The CDR3 DNA reads TGTGCCAGCAGCCAAGCCCGAGACAGGGTGCTTGGAAACACCATATATTTT. It is translated as CASSQARDRVLGNTIYF. The V and J genes are TRBV3-1 (or the pseudogene TRBV3-2) and TRBJ1-3; 7 bases are shared with TRBD1. Germline assignment: CDR1 LGHDT and CDR2 YNNKEL (reference sequence). The CDR3 extends over 17 amino acids. The trim removed 1 base at V and 3 bases at J, leaving 9 bases unmatched.

V and J are TRBV28 and TRBJ1-2; 8 nucleotides agree with TRBD1. The length of the CDR3 is 16 residues. Germline V gene lookup returns CDR1 MDHEN and CDR2 SYDVKM. V dropped 5 bases and J dropped 8; count of bases not matched to a gene: 16. CDR3 in DNA: TGTGCCAGCAGTGCCCCGGGGACAGGCTCCGTTGGGGGCTACACCTTC. Translated: CASSAPGTGSVGGYTF.

This chain links TRBV2 with TRBJ1-5, with 10 nucleotides matching TRBD1. CDR3 length equals 13 residues. Germline V gene sequence: CDR1 SNHLY, CDR2 FYNNEI. With V trimmed by 4 bases and J by 6 bases, 0 bases remained unmatched. CDR3 DNA: TGTGCCAGCAGTGGACAGGGGGCTCAGCCCCAGCATTTT. It yields the protein CASSGQGAQPQHF.

The chain combines TRBV6-1 with TRBJ1-5; 9 nucleotides agree with TRBD1. The CDR3 is made up of 15 amino acids. From germline, CDR1 is MNHNS and CDR2 SASEGT. With 3 bases clipped from V and 5 bases from J, the junction kept 5 bases outside the gene matches. For the CDR3, the DNA is TGTGCCAGCAGTGATTCCGGGACAGGGTATCAGCCCCAGCATTTT. Amino acids: CASSDSGTGYQPQHF.